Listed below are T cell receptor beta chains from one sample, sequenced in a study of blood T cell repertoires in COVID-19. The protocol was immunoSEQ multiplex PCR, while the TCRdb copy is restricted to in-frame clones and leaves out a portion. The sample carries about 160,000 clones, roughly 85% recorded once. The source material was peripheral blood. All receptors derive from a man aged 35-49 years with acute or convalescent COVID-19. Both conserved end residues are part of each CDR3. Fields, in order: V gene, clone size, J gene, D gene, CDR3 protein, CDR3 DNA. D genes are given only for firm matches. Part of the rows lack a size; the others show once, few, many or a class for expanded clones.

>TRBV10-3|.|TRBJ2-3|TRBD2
CATRASGGTDTQYF
TGTGCCACCCGGGCTAGCGGGGGCACAGATACGCAGTATTTT
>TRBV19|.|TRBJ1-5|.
CASSGGGRNQPQHF
TGTGCCAGTAGTGGGGGGGGGAGGAATCAGCCCCAGCATTTT
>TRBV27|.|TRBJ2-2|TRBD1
CASRPGQYDTGELFF
TGTGCCAGCAGGCCGGGACAGTACGACACCGGGGAGCTGTTTTTT
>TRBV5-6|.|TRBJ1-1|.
CASSLASNTPFF
TGTGCCAGCAGCTTGGCAAGCAATACCCCTTTCTTT
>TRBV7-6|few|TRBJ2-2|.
CASSLPGAGVTGELFF
TGTGCCAGCAGCTTACCAGGGGCAGGGGTCACCGGGGAGCTGTTTTTT
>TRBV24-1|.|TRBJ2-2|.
CATSSGITNTGELFF
TGTGCCACCAGTTCAGGGATCACGAACACCGGGGAGCTGTTTTTT
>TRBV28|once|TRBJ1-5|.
CASSFPRSLTGQPQHF
TGTGCCAGCAGTTTTCCCCGTTCTCTGACGGGTCAGCCCCAGCATTTT
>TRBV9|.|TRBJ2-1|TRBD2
CASSGKRGGNNEQFF
TGTGCCAGCAGCGGGAAGCGGGGGGGCAACAATGAGCAGTTCTTC
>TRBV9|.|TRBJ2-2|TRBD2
CASSLKRGANTGELFF
TGTGCCAGCAGCTTAAAGCGGGGGGCCAACACCGGGGAGCTGTTTTTT
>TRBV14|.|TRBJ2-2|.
CASSQRSGLNTGELFF
TGTGCCAGCAGCCAAAGATCGGGACTGAACACCGGGGAGCTGTTTTTT
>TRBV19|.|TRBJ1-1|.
CASSGLDRSRAFF
TGTGCCAGTAGTGGGCTTGACAGGTCCCGCGCTTTCTTT
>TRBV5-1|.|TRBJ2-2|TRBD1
CASSNTGTGNTGELFF
TGCGCCAGCAGTAATACCGGGACAGGGAACACCGGGGAGCTGTTTTTT
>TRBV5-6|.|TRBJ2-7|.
CASSRHLLEQYF
TGTGCCAGCAGCCGACACCTCCTAGAGCAGTACTTC
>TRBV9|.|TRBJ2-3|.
CASSLYATSTDTQYF
TGTGCCAGCAGCCTCTATGCAACTAGCACAGATACGCAGTATTTT
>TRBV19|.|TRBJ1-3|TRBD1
CATYGTVSGNTIYF
TGTGCCACCTACGGGACAGTCTCTGGAAACACCATATATTTT
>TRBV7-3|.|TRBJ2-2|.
CASSRGGLTGELFF
TGTGCCAGCAGCCGGGGTGGACTTACCGGGGAGCTGTTTTTT
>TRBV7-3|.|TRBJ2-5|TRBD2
CASRRGLAGYEETQYF
TGTGCCAGCAGGAGGGGACTAGCGGGATACGAAGAGACCCAGTACTTC
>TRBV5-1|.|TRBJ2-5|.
CASSSGPGGETQYF
TGCGCCAGCAGCAGCGGCCCAGGCGGGGAGACCCAGTACTTC
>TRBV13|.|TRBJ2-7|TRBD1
CASSFRAGTGPYSEQYF
TGTGCCAGCAGTTTTAGAGCCGGGACAGGACCCTATTCCGAGCAGTACTTC
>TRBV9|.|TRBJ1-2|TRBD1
CASSVGEQGAYGYTF
TGTGCCAGCAGCGTAGGGGAACAGGGGGCGTATGGCTACACCTTC
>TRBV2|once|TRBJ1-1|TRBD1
CASSVIYGQGARNTEAFF
TGTGCCAGCAGTGTGATCTACGGACAGGGGGCCAGGAACACTGAAGCTTTCTTT
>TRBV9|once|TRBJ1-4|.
CASSPSTAVGEKLFF
TGTGCCAGCAGCCCATCGACTGCGGTCGGTGAAAAACTGTTTTTT
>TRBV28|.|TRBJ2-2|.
CASDSSNTGELFF
TGTGCCTCGGACAGTTCGAACACCGGGGAGCTGTTTTTT
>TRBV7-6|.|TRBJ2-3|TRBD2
CASSLGGGGTDTQYF
TGTGCCAGCAGCTTGGGCGGGGGGGGCACAGATACGCAGTATTTT
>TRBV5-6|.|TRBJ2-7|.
CASSGLDRLYEQYF
TGTGCCAGCAGCGGATTGGACAGACTCTACGAGCAGTACTTC
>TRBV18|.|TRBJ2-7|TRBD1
CASSQGQGGEQYF
TGTGCCAGCTCACAGGGACAGGGCGGAGAGCAGTACTTC
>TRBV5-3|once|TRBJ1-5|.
CATFTRQPSNQPQHF
TGTGCCACCTTTACCCGACAGCCTAGCAATCAGCCCCAGCATTTT
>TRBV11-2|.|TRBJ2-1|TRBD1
CASSLAGTGRSYNEQFF
TGTGCCAGCAGCTTAGCCGGGACAGGCCGCTCCTACAATGAGCAGTTCTTC
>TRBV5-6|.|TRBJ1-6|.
CASRPMTGSGNSPLHF
TGTGCCAGCAGACCGATGACAGGCTCGGGCAATTCACCCCTCCACTTT
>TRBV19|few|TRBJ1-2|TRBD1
CASSIGQDNYGYTF
TGTGCCAGTAGTATCGGACAGGACAACTATGGCTACACCTTC
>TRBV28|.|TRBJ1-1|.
CASSFGIQLGGTEAFF
TGTGCCAGCAGTTTCGGGATTCAACTAGGGGGCACTGAAGCTTTCTTT
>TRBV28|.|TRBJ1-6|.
CASSLGESSYNSPLHF
TGTGCCAGCAGTTTAGGAGAGAGCTCCTATAATTCACCCCTCCACTTT
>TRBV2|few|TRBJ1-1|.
CASSGGQAEAFF
TGTGCCAGCAGTGGGGGGCAGGCTGAAGCTTTCTTT
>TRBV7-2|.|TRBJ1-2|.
CASSRRDHGYTF
TGTGCCAGCAGCAGGAGGGACCATGGCTACACCTTC
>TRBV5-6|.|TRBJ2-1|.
CASSPGSPVYNEQFF
TGTGCCAGCAGCCCCGGGTCTCCCGTTTACAATGAGCAGTTCTTC
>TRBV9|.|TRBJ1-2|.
CASREGSGGYGYTF
TGTGCCAGCCGAGAGGGAAGCGGCGGCTATGGCTACACCTTC
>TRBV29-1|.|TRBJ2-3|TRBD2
CSVTSGNTDTQYF
TGCAGCGTTACTAGCGGGAACACAGATACGCAGTATTTT
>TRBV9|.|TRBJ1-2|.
CASSLGGGDHGYTF
TGTGCCAGCAGCCTCGGGGGAGGGGATCATGGCTACACCTTC
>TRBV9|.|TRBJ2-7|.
CASSVGAGTYEQYF
TGTGCCAGCAGCGTAGGGGCGGGGACGTACGAGCAGTACTTC
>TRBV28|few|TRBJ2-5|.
CASSLRRLGGAQYF
TGTGCCAGCAGTTTAAGACGGCTCGGAGGAGCCCAGTACTTC
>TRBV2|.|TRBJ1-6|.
CASSGSSTWSSYNSPLHF
TGTGCCAGCAGCGGGAGCTCGACATGGAGCTCCTATAATTCACCCCTCCACTTT
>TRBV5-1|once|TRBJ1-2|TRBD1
CASSFPGTDYGYTF
TGCGCCAGCAGCTTTCCCGGGACAGACTATGGCTACACCTTC
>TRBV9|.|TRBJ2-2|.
CASSVASTLNTGELFF
TGTGCCAGCAGCGTAGCATCCACTCTAAACACCGGGGAGCTGTTTTTT
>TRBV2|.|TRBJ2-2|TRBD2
CASQAGTSFGELFF
TGTGCCAGCCAGGCCGGGACTAGCTTCGGGGAGCTGTTTTTT
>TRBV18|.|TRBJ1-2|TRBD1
CASSPGQGYGYTF
TGTGCCAGCTCACCGGGACAGGGGTATGGCTACACCTTC
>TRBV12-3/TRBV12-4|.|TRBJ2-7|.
CASSPDSNEQYF
TGTGCCAGCAGCCCCGACAGTAACGAGCAGTACTTC
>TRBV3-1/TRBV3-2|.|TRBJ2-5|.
CASSNRQGGETQYF
TGTGCCAGCAGCAATCGACAGGGAGGAGAGACCCAGTACTTC
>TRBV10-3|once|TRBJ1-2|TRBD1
CASGQVRSYGYTF
TGTGCCAGCGGACAGGTGAGGTCATATGGCTACACCTTC
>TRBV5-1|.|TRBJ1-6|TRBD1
CASSAGQTYNSPLHF
TGCGCCAGCAGCGCGGGACAGACCTATAATTCACCCCTCCACTTT
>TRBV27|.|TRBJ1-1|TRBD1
CASSQGARGTEAFF
TGTGCCAGCAGTCAGGGGGCACGGGGCACTGAAGCTTTCTTT